This T cell receptor beta chain was identified during a study of T cell repertoires in cytomegalovirus infection. Study-wide background: CMV infection and matching HLA type were both indicated by public TCR beta signatures. Findings and caveats of the study: Summed frequency of shared TCR beta families picked out CMV carriers who also had the relevant HLA.

Remarks on this clonotype: Its antigen is still unknown.

The CDR3 sequence is 16 residues long. Trimming stripped 0 bases from V and 2 bases from J, with 14 bases between. CDR1 and CDR2 (germline): SGDLS, YYNGEE. TCRdb redid the calling of the reads with MiXCR, one entry per CDR3 protein. The top ten clones hold roughly 9.1% of a sample with some 130,000 distinct CDR3 sequences, 8.8% of them seen once. The chain carries TRBV9 and TRBJ2-5; no firm D call. The sample consisted of PBMCs. The source of this sequence is a human donor in good health (CMV status not recorded). Some clones in this sample may be carry-over from other donors' samples. In DNA form, the CDR3 reads TGTGCCAGCAGCGTAGCGGCAGCAGGCGGTCAAGAGACCCAGTACTTC. It translates to CASSVAAAGGQETQYF.